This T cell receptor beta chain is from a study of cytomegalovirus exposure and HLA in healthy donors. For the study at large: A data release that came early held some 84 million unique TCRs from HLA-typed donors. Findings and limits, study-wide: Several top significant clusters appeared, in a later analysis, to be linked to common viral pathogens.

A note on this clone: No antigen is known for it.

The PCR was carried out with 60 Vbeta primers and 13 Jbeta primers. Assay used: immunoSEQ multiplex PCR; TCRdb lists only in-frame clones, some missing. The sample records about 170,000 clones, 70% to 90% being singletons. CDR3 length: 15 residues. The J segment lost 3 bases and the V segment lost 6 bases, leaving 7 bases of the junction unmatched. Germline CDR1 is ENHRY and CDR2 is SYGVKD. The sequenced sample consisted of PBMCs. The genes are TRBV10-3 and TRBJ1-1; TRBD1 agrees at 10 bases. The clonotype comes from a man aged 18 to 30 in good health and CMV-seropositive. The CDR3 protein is CAIRAGTGVDTEAFF. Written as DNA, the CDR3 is TGTGCCATCAGAGCCGGGACAGGGGTTGACACTGAAGCTTTCTTT.